This paragraph covers one T cell receptor (beta chain) sequence. What it binds is unknown. This sample is part of a study of T cells in Graves' hyperthyroidism and ophthalmopathy. Study-wide results and limits: Most clonotypes expanded in thyroid above 0.001 were likewise present in blood.

This CDR3 contains 17 residues. The V gene's germline CDR1 is MGHDK and CDR2 SYGVNS. V lost 4 bases, J lost 0 bases, and 19 bases lay in between. RNA transcripts were the template for amplifying TCR beta CDR3 regions. RT-PCR in the first round (using the HTBI primer set) targeted the TCR CDR3. One entry per CDR3 protein, called by TCRdb with MiXCR from the multiplex PCR reads. The sample records 600,000 or so distinct CDR3 sequences, 35% to 55% being singletons. Sequenced sample: peripheral blood or thyroid tissue (not recorded which). The chain uses TRBV25-1 and TRBJ2-7, with D perhaps being TRBD1 or TRBD2 (5 bases each). This sequence originates from a woman aged 18 to 35 with Graves' hyperthyroidism. The CDR3 DNA reads TGTGCCAGCAGTGCTAGGACTGTGGGGCAGAGCTCCTACGAGCAGTACTTC. It codes for CASSARTVGQSSYEQYF.